This note documents a single TCR beta chain sequence. The target antigen is unknown. The sample originates from a study of cytomegalovirus exposure and HLA in healthy donors. Notes on the study in general: In a later analysis, CMV-associated beta chains were mostly HLA-associated, it appeared. Later on, a genetic analysis was performed. It linked a missense variant in DCLRE1C with V- and J-gene trimming of TCR beta.

Trimming removed 4 bases from V and 3 bases from J; junction bases left unmatched: 4. The CDR3 consists of 15 residues. The V gene's germline CDR1 is MGHRA and CDR2 YSYEKL. Primers: 60 Vbeta forward and 13 Jbeta reverse. Assay: immunoSEQ multiplex PCR; the TCRdb copy retains only in-frame clones and omits some. The sample includes roughly 120,000 clones, over 8.5% of them seen just once. The sequencing input was PBMCs. The receptor's source is a woman between 40 and 50 years old in good health and CMV-seropositive. The chain recombines TRBV4-1 with TRBJ1-5; 9 positions match TRBD1. In DNA, the CDR3 is TGCGCCAGCAGCCGGGGACAGGGTAACAATCAGCCCCAGCATTTT. Translated, it gives CASSRGQGNNQPQHF.